This TCR beta chain was sequenced in a study of cytomegalovirus exposure and HLA in healthy donors. Study-level points and caveats: Sequencing depth across donors, presence/absence analyses assumed, was roughly uniform. The authors later found TCR association rates varying by HLA locus, with DRB1 most and HLA-C fewest. TRBV6-2, TRBV6-3 and some other V segments were unresolvable in 87-base-pair reads. The authors considered a cluster of highly shared sequence variants likely to be a sequencing artifact.

From germline, CDR1 is KGHSH and CDR2 LQKENI. The ends lost 5 bases at V and 0 bases at J; junction bases unmatched: 5. The CDR3 is made up of 17 amino acids. Worth noting for this clone: The antigen remains undetermined.

Use of 60 Vbeta and 13 Jbeta primers characterized the PCR. Clones were sequenced by immunoSEQ multiplex PCR, and TCRdb holds only the in-frame ones, with some missing. The repertoire has 180,000 or so clones, 70% to 80% of them found once; the top ten carry more than 1.4%. The material sequenced was PBMCs. The sequence was obtained from a man aged 18 to 30 in good health and CMV-seronegative. The chain combines TRBV18 with TRBJ2-6; 9 nucleotides agree with TRBD1. CDR3 loop: CASSSYRGPSGANVLTF. CDR3 nucleotides: TGTGCCAGCTCATCTTACAGGGGGCCCTCTGGGGCCAACGTCCTGACTTTC.